This TCR beta chain was profiled in a study of T cells in tuberculosis. The wider study: Blood was taken before or within 7 days of anti-tuberculosis therapy.

Germline lookup yields CDR1 LNHDA and CDR2 SQIVND (reference sequence). This CDR3 comprises 15 residues. The V gene lost 5 bases and the J gene lost 0 bases, with 11 bases spanning the gap. Measured with immunoSEQ multiplex PCR; TCRdb has only the in-frame clones, and not every one. Among tens of thousands of clones, 92% were seen once, and the ten largest hold approximately 6.8%. Time point denoted: new active TB diagnosis, blood taken before or within 7 days of starting treatment. Sequenced material: PBMCs, taken at tuberculosis diagnosis. The receptor comes from an adult with tuberculosis. Some clones in this sample may be carry-over from other donors' samples. The chain employs TRBV19 and TRBJ1-5, with D uncertain. DNA of the CDR3: TGTGCCAGTAGTGTAGGCAGTTTTAGCAATCAGCCCCAGCATTTT. Residues: CASSVGSFSNQPQHF.